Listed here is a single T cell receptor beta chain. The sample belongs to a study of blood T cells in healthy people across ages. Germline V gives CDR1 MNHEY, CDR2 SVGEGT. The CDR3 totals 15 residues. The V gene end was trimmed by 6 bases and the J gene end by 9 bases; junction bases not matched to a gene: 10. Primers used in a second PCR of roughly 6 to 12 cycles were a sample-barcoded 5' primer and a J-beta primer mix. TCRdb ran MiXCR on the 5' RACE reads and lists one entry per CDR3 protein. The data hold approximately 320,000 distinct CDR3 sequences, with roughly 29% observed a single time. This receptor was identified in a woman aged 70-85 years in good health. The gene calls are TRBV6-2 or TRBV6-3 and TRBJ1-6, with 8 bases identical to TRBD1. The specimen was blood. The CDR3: CASSPRQGWSSPLHF. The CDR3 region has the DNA TGTGCCAGCAGCCCACGACAGGGGTGGAGTTCACCCCTCCACTTT.